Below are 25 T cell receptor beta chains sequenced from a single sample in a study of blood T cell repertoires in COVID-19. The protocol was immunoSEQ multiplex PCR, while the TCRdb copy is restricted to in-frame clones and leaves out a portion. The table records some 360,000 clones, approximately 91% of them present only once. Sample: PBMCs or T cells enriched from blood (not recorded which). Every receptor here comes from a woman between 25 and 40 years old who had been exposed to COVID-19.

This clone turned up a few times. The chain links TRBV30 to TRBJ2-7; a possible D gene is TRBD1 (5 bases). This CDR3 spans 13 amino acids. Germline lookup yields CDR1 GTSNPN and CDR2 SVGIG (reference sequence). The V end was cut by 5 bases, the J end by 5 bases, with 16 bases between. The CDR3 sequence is CAWGKGSGHEQYF. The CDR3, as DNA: TGTGCCTGGGGCAAGGGGTCCGGGCACGAGCAGTACTTC. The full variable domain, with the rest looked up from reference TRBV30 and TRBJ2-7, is SQTIHQWPATLVQPVGSPLSLECTVEGTSNPNLYWYRQAAGRGLQLLFYSVGIGQISSEVPQNLSASRPQDRQFILSSKKLLLSDSGFYLCAWGKGSGHEQYFGPGTRLTVT.

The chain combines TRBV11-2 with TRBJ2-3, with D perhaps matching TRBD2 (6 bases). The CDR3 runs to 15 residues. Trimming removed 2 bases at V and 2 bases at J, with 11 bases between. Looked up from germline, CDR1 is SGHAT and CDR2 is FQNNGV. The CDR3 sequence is CASSLFGSTTDTQYF. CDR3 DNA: TGTGCCAGCAGCTTATTCGGGAGTACCACAGATACGCAGTATTTT.

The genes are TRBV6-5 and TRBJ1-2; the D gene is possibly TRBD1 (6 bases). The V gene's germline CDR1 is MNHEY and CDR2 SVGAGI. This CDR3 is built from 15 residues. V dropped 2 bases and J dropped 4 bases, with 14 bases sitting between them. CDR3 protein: CASSYQGQRSYGYTF. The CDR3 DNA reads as TGTGCCAGCAGTTACCAAGGACAGCGGAGCTATGGCTACACCTTC.

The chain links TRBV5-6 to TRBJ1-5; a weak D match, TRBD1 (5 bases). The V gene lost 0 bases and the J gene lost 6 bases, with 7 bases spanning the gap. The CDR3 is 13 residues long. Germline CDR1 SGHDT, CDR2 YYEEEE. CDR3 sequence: CASSLGRGQPQHF. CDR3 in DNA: TGTGCCAGCAGCTTGGGGAGGGGTCAGCCCCAGCATTTT.

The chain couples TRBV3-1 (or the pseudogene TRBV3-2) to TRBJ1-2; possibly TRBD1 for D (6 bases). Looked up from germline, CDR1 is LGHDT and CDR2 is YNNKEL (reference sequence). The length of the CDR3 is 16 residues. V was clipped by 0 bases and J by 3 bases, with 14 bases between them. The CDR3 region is CASSQEATGADYGYTF. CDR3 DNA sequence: TGTGCCAGCAGCCAAGAGGCGACAGGTGCGGACTATGGCTACACCTTC.

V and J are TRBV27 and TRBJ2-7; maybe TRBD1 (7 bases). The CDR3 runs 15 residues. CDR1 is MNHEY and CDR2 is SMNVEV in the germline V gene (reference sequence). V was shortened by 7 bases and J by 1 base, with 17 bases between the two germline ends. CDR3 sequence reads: CASTSRGDSSYEQYF. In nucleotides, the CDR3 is TGTGCCAGCACCTCCAGGGGGGACAGTTCCTACGAGCAGTACTTC.

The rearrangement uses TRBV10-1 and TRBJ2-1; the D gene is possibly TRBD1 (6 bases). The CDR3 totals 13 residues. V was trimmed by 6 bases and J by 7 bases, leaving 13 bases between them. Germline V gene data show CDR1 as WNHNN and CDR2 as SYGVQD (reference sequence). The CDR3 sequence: CASSRRGRNEQFF. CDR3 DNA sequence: TGCGCCAGCAGCCGCAGGGGTAGGAATGAGCAGTTCTTC.

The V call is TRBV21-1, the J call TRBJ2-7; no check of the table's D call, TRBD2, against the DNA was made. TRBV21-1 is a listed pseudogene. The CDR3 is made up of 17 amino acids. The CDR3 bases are TGTGCCAGCAGCCTTGACCGGACTAGCGGGAGTTTTTACGAGCAGTACTTC. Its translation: CASSLDRTSGSFYEQYF.

DNA of the CDR3: TGTGCCAGCAGCTTAACGGGAGGGGGGACAACCCCCTACGAGCAGTACTTC. Protein: CASSLTGGGTTPYEQYF. The chain combines TRBV7-3 with TRBJ2-7; TRBD2 is a possible D gene (7 bases). From germline, CDR1 is SGHTA and CDR2 FQGTGA. This CDR3 contains 17 residues. Trimming cost V 0 bases and J 2 bases, with 17 bases left between them.

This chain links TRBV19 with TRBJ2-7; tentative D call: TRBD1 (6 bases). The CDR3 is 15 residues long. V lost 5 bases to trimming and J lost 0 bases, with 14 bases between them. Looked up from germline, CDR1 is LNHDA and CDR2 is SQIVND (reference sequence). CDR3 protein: CASSVSGAHSYEQYF. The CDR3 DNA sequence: TGTGCCAGTAGTGTTTCAGGGGCCCACTCCTACGAGCAGTACTTC.

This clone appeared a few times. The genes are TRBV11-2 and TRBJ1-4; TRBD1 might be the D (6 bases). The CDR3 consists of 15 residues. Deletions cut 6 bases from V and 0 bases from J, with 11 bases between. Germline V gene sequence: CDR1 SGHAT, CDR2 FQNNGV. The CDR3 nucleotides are TGTGCCAGCAGAGGGGGGGATGCAACTAATGAAAAACTGTTTTTT. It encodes CASRGGDATNEKLFF.

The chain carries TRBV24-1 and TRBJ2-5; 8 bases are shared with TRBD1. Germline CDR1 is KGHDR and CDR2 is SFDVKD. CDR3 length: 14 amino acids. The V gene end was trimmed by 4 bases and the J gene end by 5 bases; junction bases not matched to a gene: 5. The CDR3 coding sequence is TGTGCCACCAGTGACCCAGGGGGCGACGAGACCCAGTACTTC. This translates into CATSDPGGDETQYF.

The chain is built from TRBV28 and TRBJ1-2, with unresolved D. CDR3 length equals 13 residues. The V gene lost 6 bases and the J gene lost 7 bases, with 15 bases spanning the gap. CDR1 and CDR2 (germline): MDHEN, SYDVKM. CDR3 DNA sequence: TGTGCCAGCAGGGAACAGTTGGTTGCTGGCTACACCTTC. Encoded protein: CASREQLVAGYTF.

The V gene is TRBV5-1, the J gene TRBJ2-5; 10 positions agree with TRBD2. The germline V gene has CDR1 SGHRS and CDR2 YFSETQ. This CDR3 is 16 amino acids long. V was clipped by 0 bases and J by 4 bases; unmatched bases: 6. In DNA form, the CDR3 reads TGCGCCAGCAGCTTGGAGTCTAGCGGGAGAGGAGAGACCCAGTACTTC. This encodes CASSLESSGRGETQYF.

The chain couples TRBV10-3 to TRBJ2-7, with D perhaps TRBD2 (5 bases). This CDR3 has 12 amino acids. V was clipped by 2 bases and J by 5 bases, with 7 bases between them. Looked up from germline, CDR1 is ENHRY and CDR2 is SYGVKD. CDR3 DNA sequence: TGTGCCATCAGTGAGCGGCGGGACGAGCAGTACTTC. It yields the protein CAISERRDEQYF.

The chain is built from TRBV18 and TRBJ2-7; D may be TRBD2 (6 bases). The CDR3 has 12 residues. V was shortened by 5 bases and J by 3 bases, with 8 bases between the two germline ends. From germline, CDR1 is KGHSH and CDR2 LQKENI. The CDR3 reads CASSGGGYEQYF. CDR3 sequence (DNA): TGTGCCAGCTCAGGGGGAGGCTACGAGCAGTACTTC.

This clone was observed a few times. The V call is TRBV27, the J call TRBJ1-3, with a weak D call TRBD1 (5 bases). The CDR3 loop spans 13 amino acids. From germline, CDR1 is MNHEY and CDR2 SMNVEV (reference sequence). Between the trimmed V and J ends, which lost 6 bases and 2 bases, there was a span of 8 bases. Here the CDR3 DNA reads TGTGCCAGCAGGACAGCCGCTGGAAACACCATATATTTT. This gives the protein CASRTAAGNTIYF.

As DNA, the CDR3 is TGTGCCAGCAGTTCCCAGGGTGAAGAGACCCAGTACTTC. It is translated as CASSSQGEETQYF. The V gene is TRBV27, the J gene TRBJ2-5, with D possibly matching TRBD1 (5 bases). Trimming removed 4 bases at V and 3 bases at J, with 9 bases between. The CDR3 consists of 13 residues. Germline assignment: CDR1 MNHEY and CDR2 SMNVEV (reference sequence).

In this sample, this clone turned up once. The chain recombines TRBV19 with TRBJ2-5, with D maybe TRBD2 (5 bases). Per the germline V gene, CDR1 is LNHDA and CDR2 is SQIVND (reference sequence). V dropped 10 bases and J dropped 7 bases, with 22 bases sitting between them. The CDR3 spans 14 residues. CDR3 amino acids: CATETGGVGGTQYF. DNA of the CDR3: TGTGCCACCGAAACTGGTGGGGTTGGAGGGACCCAGTACTTC.

The CDR3 region has the DNA TGTGCCAGCAGCTCCTCCCCCCCGGGGACAGTTGCCGAGCAGTACTTC. As protein: CASSSSPPGTVAEQYF. This sequence joins TRBV5-5 and TRBJ2-7; 7 positions match TRBD1. The germline V gene has CDR1 SGHKS and CDR2 YYEKEE (reference sequence). The CDR3 runs 16 residues. V gave up 3 bases and J gave up 6 bases; unmatched junction bases: 15.

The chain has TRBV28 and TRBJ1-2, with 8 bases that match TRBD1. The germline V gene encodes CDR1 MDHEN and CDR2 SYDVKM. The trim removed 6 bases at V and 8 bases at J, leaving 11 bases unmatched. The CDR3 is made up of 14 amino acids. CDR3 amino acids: CASSQDRVVRGYTF. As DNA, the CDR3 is TGTGCCAGCAGCCAGGACAGGGTCGTCCGCGGCTACACCTTC.

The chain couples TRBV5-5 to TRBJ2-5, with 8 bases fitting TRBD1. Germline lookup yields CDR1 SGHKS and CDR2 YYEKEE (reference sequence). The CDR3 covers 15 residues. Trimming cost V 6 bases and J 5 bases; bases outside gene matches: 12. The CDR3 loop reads CASNNGQGRMETQYF. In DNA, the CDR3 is TGTGCCAGCAACAACGGACAGGGACGAATGGAGACCCAGTACTTC.

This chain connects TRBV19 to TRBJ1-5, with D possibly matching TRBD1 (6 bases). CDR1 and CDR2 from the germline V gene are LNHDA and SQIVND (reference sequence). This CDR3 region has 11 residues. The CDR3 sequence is CAGGSHQPQHF. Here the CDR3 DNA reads TGTGCTGGGGGCTCCCATCAGCCCCAGCATTTT.

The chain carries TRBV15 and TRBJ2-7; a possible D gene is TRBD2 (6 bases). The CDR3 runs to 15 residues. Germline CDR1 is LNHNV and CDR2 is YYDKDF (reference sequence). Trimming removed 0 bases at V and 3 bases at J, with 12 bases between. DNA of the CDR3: TGTGCCACCAGCAGAGATTTAGCGGCAGGCTACGAGCAGTACTTC. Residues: CATSRDLAAGYEQYF.

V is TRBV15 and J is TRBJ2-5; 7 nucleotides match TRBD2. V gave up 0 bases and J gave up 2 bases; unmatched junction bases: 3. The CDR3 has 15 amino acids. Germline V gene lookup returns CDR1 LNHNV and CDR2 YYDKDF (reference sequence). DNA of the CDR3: TGTGCCACCAGCAGAGATCTGGGGGGGCAAGAGACCCAGTACTTC. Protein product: CATSRDLGGQETQYF.